This TCR beta chain was identified during a study of T cell responses to AZD1222 COVID-19 vaccine. Study information: Recipients boosted at about 4 weeks or about 12 weeks are pooled. Whole-study results and caveats: The sample set comprised mostly white British donors with more females, and clonal diversity was possibly underestimated.

The trim removed 2 bases at V and 3 bases at J, leaving 6 bases unmatched. Per germline, CDR1 SGHRS and CDR2 YFSETQ. The CDR3 runs 15 residues. In the case of this clone: Its antigen is not identified.

Libraries were prepared by immunoSEQ multiplex PCR; TCRdb keeps only in-frame clonotypes and omits some of them. In the table there are more than 70,000 clones, around nine tenths of which are singletons. This sequence was found in an adult in good health. Sequenced material: peripheral blood, taken on day 0 of AZD1222 vaccination. The chain has TRBV5-1 and TRBJ1-1; 8 bases line up with TRBD1. The CDR3 spells CASSLYPTGDTEAFF. As DNA, the CDR3 is TGCGCCAGCAGCTTATACCCGACAGGGGACACTGAAGCTTTCTTT. The whole variable domain, filled in from reference TRBV5-1 and TRBJ1-1, reads KAGVTQTPRYLIKTRGQQVTLSCSPISGHRSVSWYQQTPGQGLQFLFEYFSETQRNKGNFPGRFSGRQFSNSRSEMNVSTLELGDSALYLCASSLYPTGDTEAFFGQGTRLTVV.